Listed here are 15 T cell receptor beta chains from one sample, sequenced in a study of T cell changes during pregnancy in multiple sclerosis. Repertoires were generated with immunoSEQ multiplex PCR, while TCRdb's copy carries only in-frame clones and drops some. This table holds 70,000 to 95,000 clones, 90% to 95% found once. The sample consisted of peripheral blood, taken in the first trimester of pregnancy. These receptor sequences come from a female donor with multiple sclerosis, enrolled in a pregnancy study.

The CDR3 sequence: CASSPGSYNEQFF. CDR3 DNA: TGTGCCAGCAGTCCCGGGAGTTACAATGAGCAGTTCTTC. The V and J genes are TRBV7-2 and TRBJ2-1; D may be TRBD2 (6 bases). V dropped 6 bases and J dropped 4 bases, with 10 bases sitting between them. Per germline, CDR1 SGHTA and CDR2 FQGNSA. There are 13 residues in the CDR3.

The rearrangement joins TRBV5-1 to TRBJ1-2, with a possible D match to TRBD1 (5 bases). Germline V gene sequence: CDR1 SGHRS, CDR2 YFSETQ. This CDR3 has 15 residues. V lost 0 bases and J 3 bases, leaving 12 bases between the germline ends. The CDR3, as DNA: TGCGCCAGCAGCTTGGAGGGGCCGAACCACTATGGCTACACCTTC. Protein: CASSLEGPNHYGYTF.

DNA for the CDR3: TGCGCCAGCAGCCTTAGCGAACAAGAGACCCAGTACTTC. This codes for CASSLSEQETQYF. The rearrangement joins TRBV5-1 to TRBJ2-5, with D perhaps TRBD2 (5 bases). Germline CDR1 SGHRS, CDR2 YFSETQ. This CDR3 has 13 residues. Trimming removed 4 bases at V and 2 bases at J, with 9 bases between.

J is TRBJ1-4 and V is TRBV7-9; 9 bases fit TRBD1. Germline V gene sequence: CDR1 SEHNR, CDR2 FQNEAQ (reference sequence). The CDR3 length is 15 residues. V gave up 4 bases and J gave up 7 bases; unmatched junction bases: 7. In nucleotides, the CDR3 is TGTGCCAGCAGCTCCCGGGACAGGGACTTTGAAAAACTGTTTTTT. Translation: CASSSRDRDFEKLFF.

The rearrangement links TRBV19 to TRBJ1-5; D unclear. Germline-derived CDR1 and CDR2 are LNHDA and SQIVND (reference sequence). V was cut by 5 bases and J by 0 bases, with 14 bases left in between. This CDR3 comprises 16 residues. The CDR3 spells CASSVLRVNSNQPQHF. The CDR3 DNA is TGTGCCAGTAGTGTCCTTCGGGTCAATAGCAATCAGCCCCAGCATTTT.

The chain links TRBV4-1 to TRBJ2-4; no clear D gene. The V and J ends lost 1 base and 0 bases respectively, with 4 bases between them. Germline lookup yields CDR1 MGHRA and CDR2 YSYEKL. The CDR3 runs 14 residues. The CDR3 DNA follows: TGCGCCAGCAGCCAAGCGGTAGCCAAAAACATTCAGTACTTC. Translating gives CASSQAVAKNIQYF.

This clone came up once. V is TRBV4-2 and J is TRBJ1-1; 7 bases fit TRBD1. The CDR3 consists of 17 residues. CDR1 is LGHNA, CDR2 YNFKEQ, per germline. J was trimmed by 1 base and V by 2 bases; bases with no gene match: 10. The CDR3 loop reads CASSQKGGQQANTEAFF. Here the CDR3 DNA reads TGTGCCAGCAGCCAAAAGGGGGGACAGCAAGCGAACACTGAAGCTTTCTTT.

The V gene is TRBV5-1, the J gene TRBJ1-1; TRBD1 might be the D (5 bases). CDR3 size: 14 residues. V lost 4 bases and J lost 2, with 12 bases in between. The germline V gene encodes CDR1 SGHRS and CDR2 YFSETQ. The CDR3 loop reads CASSPDRYNTEAFF. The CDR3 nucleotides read TGCGCCAGCAGCCCCGACAGATACAACACTGAAGCTTTCTTT.

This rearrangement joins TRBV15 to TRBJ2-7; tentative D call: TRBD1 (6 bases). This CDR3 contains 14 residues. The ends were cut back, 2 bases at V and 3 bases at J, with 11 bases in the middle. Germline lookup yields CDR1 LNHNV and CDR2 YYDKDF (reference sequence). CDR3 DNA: TGTGCCACCAGCAGACTTAAACAGGGCTACGAGCAGTACTTC. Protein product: CATSRLKQGYEQYF. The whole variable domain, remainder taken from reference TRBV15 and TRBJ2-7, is DAMVIQNPRYQVTQFGKPVTLSCSQTLNHNVMYWYQQKSSQAPKLLFHYYDKDFNNEADTPDNFQSRRPNTSFCFLDIRSPGLGDTAMYLCATSRLKQGYEQYFGPGTRLTVT.

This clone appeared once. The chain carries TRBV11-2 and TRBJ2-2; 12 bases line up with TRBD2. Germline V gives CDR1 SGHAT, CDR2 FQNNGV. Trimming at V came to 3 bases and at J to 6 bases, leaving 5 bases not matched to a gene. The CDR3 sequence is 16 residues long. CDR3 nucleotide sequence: TGTGCCAGCAGCTTCCCTAGCGGGGGGGCCCCCGGGGAGCTGTTTTTT. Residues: CASSFPSGGAPGELFF.

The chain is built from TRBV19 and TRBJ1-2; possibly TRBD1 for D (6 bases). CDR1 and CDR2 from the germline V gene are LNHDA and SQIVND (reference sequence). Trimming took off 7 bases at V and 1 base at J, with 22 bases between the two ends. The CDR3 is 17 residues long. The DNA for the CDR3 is TGTGCCAGTACGATTCAGGGCAGGGGCCTAAGTAACTATGGCTACACCTTC. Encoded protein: CASTIQGRGLSNYGYTF.

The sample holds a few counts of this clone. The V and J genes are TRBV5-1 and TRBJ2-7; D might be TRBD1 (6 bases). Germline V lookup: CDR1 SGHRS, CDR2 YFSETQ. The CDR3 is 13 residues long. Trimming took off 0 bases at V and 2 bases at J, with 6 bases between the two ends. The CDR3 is CASSLDRAYEQYF. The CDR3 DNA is TGCGCCAGCAGCTTGGACAGGGCCTACGAGCAGTACTTC.

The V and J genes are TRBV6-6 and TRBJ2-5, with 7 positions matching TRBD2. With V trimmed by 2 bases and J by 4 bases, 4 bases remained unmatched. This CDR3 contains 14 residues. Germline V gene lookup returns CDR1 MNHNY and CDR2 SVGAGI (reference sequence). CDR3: CASSYQSGAETQYF. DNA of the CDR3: TGTGCCAGCAGTTACCAAAGCGGGGCAGAGACCCAGTACTTC.

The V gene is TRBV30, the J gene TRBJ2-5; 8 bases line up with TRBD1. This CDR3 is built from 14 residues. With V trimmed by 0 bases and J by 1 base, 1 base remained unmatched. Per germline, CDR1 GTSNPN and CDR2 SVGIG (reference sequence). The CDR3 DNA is TGTGCCTGGAGTGTTACAGGGGGCCAAGAGACCCAGTACTTC. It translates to CAWSVTGGQETQYF.

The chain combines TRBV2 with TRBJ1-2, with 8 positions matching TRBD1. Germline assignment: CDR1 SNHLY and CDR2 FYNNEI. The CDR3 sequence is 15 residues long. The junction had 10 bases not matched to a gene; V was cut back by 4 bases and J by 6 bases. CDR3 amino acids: CASSGRDRISHGYTF. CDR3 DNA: TGTGCCAGCAGTGGACGGGACAGGATTTCTCATGGCTACACCTTC.